This T cell receptor (beta chain) is drawn from a study of tissue T cells after allogeneic stem cell transplantation. Details on this clone: All gene names here are mouse names. From the germline J gene comes the end of the CDR3, since the read stops 1 residue before it.

The V segment lost 0 bases and the J segment 4 bases; nucleotides outside the gene matches: 1. The CDR3 length is 14 residues. Per the germline V gene, CDR1 is SNHLY and CDR2 is FYNGKV (reference sequence). Sequencing was performed with immunoSEQ multiplex PCR; in TCRdb, only in-frame clones are kept and a portion is missing. The table lists approximately 50,000 clones, about three quarters of them singletons. The genes are TRBV3 and TRBJ2-4; TRBD2 matches at 7 bases. The receptor was derived from a pool of C57BL/6 mice in good health. Sequencing was performed on sorted cells pooled from one or two spleens. The sequenced part of the CDR3 DNA is TGTGCCAGCAGCTTAGCGCTGGGGGAAAACACCTTGTAC. It is translated as CASSLALGENTLY. The whole CDR3 protein reads CASSLALGENTLYF.